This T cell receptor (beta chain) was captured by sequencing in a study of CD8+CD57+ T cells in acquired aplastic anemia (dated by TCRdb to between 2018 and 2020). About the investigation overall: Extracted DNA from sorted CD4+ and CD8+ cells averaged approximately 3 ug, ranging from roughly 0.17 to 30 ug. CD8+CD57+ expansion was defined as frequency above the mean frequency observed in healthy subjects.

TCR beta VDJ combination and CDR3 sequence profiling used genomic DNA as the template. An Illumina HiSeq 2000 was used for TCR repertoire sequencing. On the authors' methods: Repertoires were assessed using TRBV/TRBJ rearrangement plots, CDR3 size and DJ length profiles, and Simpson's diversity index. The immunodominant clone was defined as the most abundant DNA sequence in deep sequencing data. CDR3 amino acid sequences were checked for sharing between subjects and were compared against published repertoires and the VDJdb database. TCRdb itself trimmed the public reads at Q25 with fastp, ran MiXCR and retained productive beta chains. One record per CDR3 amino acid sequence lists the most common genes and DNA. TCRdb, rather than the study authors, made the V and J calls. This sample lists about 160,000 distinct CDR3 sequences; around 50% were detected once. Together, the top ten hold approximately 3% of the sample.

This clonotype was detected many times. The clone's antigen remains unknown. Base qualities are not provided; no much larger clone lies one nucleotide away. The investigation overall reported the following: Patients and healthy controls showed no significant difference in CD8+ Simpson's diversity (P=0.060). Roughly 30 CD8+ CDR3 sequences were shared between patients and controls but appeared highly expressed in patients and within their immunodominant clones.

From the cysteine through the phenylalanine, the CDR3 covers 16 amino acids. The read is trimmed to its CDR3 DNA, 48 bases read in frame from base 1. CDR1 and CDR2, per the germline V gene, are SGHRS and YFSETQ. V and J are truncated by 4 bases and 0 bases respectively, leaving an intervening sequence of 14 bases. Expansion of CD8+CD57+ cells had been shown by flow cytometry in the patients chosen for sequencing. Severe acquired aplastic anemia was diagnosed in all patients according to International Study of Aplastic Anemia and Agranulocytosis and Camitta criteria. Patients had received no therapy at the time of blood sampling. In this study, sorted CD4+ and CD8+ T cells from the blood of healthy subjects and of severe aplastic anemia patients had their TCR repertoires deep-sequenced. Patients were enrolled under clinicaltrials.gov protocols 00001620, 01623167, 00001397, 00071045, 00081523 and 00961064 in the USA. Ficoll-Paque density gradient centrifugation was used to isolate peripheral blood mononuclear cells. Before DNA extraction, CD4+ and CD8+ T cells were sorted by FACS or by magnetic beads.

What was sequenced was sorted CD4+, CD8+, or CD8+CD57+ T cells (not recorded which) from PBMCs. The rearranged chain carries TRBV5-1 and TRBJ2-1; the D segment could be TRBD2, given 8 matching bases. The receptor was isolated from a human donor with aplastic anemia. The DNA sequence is TGCGCCAGCAGCACGACAGGGACTAGCTCCTACAATGAGCAGTTCTTC. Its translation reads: CASSTTGTSSYNEQFF.